The rows below give T cell receptor beta chains drawn from one sample of a study of monozygotic twins with inflammatory bowel disease. TCRdb re-called the 5' RACE reads and shows each CDR3 protein once, DNA omitted. The sample includes hundreds of thousands of distinct CDR3 sequences. The sample was blood. These receptors were collected from a human donor with ulcerative colitis or Crohn's disease, or a healthy co-twin of an affected twin (not recorded which). Both conserved end residues are part of each CDR3. Each record gives: CDR3 protein, J gene, V gene.

CASGTSGSAYEQYF TRBJ2-7 TRBV28
CASKGLASTDTQYF TRBJ2-3 TRBV27
CSASLYNEQFF TRBJ2-1 TRBV20-1
CASTTTAAYEQYF TRBJ2-7 TRBV12-3/TRBV12-4
CASSVRPLTGGNTGELFF TRBJ2-2 TRBV9
CSARGASGESYNEQFF TRBJ2-1 TRBV20-1
CSALFYNEQFF TRBJ2-1 TRBV20-1
CASSTQDRGRTEAFF TRBJ1-1 TRBV6-1
CSASTGRRITEAFF TRBJ1-1 TRBV20-1
CSVEVRGVNTEAFF TRBJ1-1 TRBV29-1
CASIPFSGDEQFF TRBJ2-1 TRBV6-5
CASSPEVTPPSYF TRBJ2-7 TRBV7-2
CASRPRGIGYTF TRBJ1-2 TRBV7-2
CATSRALKDEQFF TRBJ2-1 TRBV15